Below, one T cell receptor beta chain is given with its context. The sample belongs to a study of T cell changes during pregnancy in multiple sclerosis. Here immunoSEQ multiplex PCR was the method, and the copy in TCRdb shows in-frame clones only, minus some. This table holds around 40,000 clones, about 89% found once. The CDR3 loop spans 15 amino acids. Germline-derived CDR1 and CDR2 are SGHVS and FNYEAQ. V was clipped by 1 base and J by 5 bases; unmatched bases: 3. This clonotype was sampled from a female donor with multiple sclerosis, enrolled in a pregnancy study. Sequencing used CD4+ T cells from peripheral blood mononuclear cells, obtained before pregnancy. The chain couples TRBV7-6 to TRBJ1-5, with 9 bases aligning to TRBD1. The CDR3 here is CASSLETGGYQPQHF. The DNA for the CDR3 is TGTGCCAGCAGCTTAGAAACAGGGGGCTATCAGCCCCAGCATTTT.